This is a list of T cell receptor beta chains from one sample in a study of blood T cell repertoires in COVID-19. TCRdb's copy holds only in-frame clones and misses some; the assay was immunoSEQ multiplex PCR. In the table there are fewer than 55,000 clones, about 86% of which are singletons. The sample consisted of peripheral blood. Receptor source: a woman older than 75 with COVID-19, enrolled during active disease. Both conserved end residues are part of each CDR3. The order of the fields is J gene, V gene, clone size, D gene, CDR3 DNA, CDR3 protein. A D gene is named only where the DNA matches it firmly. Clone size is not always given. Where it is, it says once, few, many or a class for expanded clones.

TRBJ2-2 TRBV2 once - TGTGCCACTACAGGGGGGGGTACCGGGGAGCTGTTTTTT CATTGGGTGELFF
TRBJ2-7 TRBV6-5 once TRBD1 TGTGCCAGCAGAAAAGGGGGACAGACATCCTACGAGCAGTACTTC CASRKGGQTSYEQYF
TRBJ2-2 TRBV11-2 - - TGTGCCAGCAGCTTAGTTGCGGGACCCACCGGGGAGCTGTTTTTT CASSLVAGPTGELFF
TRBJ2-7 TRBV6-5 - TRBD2 TGTGCCAGCGGTCCGCGACTAGCGGGTTCCTACGAGCAGTACTTC CASGPRLAGSYEQYF
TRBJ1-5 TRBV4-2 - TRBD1 TGTGCCAGCAGCCAGGGAGTTACCGGACAGGAGCCCCAGCATTTT CASSQGVTGQEPQHF
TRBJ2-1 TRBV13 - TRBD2 TGTGCCAGCACCGAACAGTTCGGGAGGAATAACAATGAGCAGTTCTTC CASTEQFGRNNNEQFF
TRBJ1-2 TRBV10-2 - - TGCGCCAGCAGTGAGGCAGGAGGGGAGGATGGCTACACCTTC CASSEAGGEDGYTF
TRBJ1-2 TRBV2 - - TGTGCCAGCAGTGTTAACAGTATCTATGGCTACACCTTC CASSVNSIYGYTF
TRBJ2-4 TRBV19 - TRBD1 TGTGCCAGTAGTATCAGGGGGTCCAAAAACATTCAGTACTTC CASSIRGSKNIQYF
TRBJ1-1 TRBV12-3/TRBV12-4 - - TGTGCCAGCAGTCCGTTTAACACTGAAGCTTTCTTT CASSPFNTEAFF
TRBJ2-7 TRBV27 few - TGTGCCAGCAGCCGTACATTCTCCTACGAGCAGTACTTC CASSRTFSYEQYF
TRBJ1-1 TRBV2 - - TGTGCCAGCAAGGGGCATAACACTGAAGCTTTCTTT CASKGHNTEAFF
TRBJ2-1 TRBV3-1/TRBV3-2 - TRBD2 TGTGCCAGCAGACCAGGGGGACTAGCGGGCAATGAGCAGTTCTTC CASRPGGLAGNEQFF
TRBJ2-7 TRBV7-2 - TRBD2 TGTGCCAGCAGCCGGGGGGGGTCCCTAGCGGGGCCGGGGAAATACGAGCAGTACTTC CASSRGGSLAGPGKYEQYF
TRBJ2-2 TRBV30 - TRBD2 TGTGCCTTGGGACTAGGAAACACCGGGGAGCTGTTTTTT CALGLGNTGELFF
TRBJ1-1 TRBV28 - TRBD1 TGTGCCAGCACCCCTGGGGACAGGGTGGCCACTGAAGCTTTCTTT CASTPGDRVATEAFF
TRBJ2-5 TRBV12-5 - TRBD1 TGTGCTAGTGGCGGGACAGGGTTGGTGAAGACCCAGTACTTC CASGGTGLVKTQYF
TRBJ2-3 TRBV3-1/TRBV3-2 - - TGTGCCAGCAGCCAGGGGGGAGCGGATACGCAGTATTTT CASSQGGADTQYF
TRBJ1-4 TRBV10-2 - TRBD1 TGCGCCAGCAGACCCGGGACAGTGTTGAATGAAAAACTGTTTTTT CASRPGTVLNEKLFF
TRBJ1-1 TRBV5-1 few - TGCGCCAGCAGCCTACAGGGTCCGAACACTGAAGCTTTCTTT CASSLQGPNTEAFF
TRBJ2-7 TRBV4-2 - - TGTGCCAGCACCCCGGAGAGGCCGGGACGCAATGCACGGGAGAATCTCGACATCCTGTACGAGCAGTACTTC CASTPERPGRNARENLDILYEQYF
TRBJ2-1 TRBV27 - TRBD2 TGTGCCAGCAGTTATGGACTAGCGAGGAATGAGCAGTTCTTC CASSYGLARNEQFF
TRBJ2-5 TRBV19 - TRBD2 TGTGCCAGTAAAACCGCCGGGACTAGGGAAGAGACCCAGTACTTC CASKTAGTREETQYF
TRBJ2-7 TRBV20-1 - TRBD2 TGCAGTGCTAGTAGTAGCGGGAGCATCGAGCAGTACTTC CSASSSGSIEQYF
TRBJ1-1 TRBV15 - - TGTGCCACCGAGGAAGTTGGCACTGAAGCTTTCTTT CATEEVGTEAFF
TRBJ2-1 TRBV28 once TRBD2 TGTGCCAGCAGTTCTCAACTAGCGGGTTACAATGAGCAGTTCTTC CASSSQLAGYNEQFF
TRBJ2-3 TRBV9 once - TGTGCCAGCAGCGTAGCTGTTAGCGGTAGCACAGATACGCAGTATTTT CASSVAVSGSTDTQYF
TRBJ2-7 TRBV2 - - TGTGCCAGCAGTGAGGGGGGTACGAGATACGAGCAGTACTTC CASSEGGTRYEQYF
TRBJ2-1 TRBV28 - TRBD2 TGTGCCAGCAGTTCACTAGCGGGAACCTACAATGAGCAGTTCTTC CASSSLAGTYNEQFF
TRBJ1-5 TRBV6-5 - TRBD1 TGTGCCAGCGGAGACAGGGCGCAGCCCCAGCATTTT CASGDRAQPQHF
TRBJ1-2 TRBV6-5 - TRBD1 TGTGCCAGCAGTTACTCAGAGACAGGGGGCGGCTATGGCTACACCTTC CASSYSETGGGYGYTF
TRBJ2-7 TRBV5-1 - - TGCGCCAGCAGCGTACCAGGGTCCTACGAGCAGTACTTC CASSVPGSYEQYF
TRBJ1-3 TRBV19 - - TGTGCCAGTAGTATAGCGGAGTCTTCTGGAAACACCATATATTTT CASSIAESSGNTIYF
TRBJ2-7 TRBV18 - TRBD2 TGTGCCAGCTCACCCGCGGGACTAGCGAGAGGTGGCGCCTACGAGCAGTACTTC CASSPAGLARGGAYEQYF
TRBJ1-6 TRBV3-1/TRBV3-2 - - TGTGCCAGCAGCCGAGAGGGGCTTAATTCACCCCTCCACTTT CASSREGLNSPLHF
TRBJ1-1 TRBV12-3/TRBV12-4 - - TGTGCCAGCAGTCGGACGGAGGTGGGGGAAGCTTTCTTT CASSRTEVGEAFF
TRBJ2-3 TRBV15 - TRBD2 TGTGCCACCAGCAGAGCAGGTACTAGCGGCTACACAGATACGCAGTATTTT CATSRAGTSGYTDTQYF
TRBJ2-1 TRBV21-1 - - TGTGCCAGCAGCAAAGCCCGATTATCGAAAAGTAGCGGGAGGGGCAATGAGCAGTTCTTC CASSKARLSKSSGRGNEQFF
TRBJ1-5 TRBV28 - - TGTGCCAGCAGTCTTAAGACCCGGGACATCTTGAATCAGCCCCAGCATTTT CASSLKTRDILNQPQHF
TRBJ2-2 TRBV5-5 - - TGTGCCAGCAGAGGAATAACGGGGAGCGCCGGGGAGCTGTTTTTT CASRGITGSAGELFF
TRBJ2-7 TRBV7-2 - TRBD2 TGTGCCAGCAGCTTATCAGGTGCGGGAGGGGTCTACGAGCAGTACTTC CASSLSGAGGVYEQYF
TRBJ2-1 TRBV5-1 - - TGCGCCAGCAGCGGGCGGGACAGTTCTTACAATGAGCAGTTCTTC CASSGRDSSYNEQFF
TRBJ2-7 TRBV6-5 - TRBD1 TGTGCCAGCAGTTACTCGCCCAACAGGGGCGAGCAGTACTTC CASSYSPNRGEQYF
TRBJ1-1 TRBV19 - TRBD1 TGTGCCAGTAGGGGGGGGACAGGGTACACTGAAGCTTTCTTT CASRGGTGYTEAFF
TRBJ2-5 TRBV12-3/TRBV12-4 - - TGTGCCAGCCTGGCAGGGGCCCAAGAGACCCAGTACTTC CASLAGAQETQYF
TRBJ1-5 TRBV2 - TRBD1 TGTGCCAGCAACCGGGACAGGGGTGGTCAGCCCCAGCATTTT CASNRDRGGQPQHF
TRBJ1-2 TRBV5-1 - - TGCGCCAGCAGCCTAAGCGGGCGCGGGGATGGCTACACCTTC CASSLSGRGDGYTF
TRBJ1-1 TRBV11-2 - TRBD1 TGTGCCAGCAGCTTGGGAAAGGGACAGGGGAACACTGAAGCTTTCTTT CASSLGKGQGNTEAFF
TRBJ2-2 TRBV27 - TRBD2 TGTGCCAGCAGTTTAATCCGGGAGGGGACCGGGGAGCTGTTTTTT CASSLIREGTGELFF
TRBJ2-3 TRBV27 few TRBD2 TGTGCCAGCAGTCGAAACCCTGGGACTAGCGGGAGATACGCAGATACGCAGTATTTT CASSRNPGTSGRYADTQYF
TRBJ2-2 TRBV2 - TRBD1 TGTGCCAGCAAATCAACGACAGGGAGCACCGGGGAGCTGTTTTTT CASKSTTGSTGELFF
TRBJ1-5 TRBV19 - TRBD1 TGTGCCAGTAGTACTCGGGACAGGCCCAATCAGCCCCAGCATTTT CASSTRDRPNQPQHF
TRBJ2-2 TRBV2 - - TGTGCCAGCAGACCAGGGGCGGCAGGCGGGGAGCTGTTTTTT CASRPGAAGGELFF
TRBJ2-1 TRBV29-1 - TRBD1 TGCAGCGTTGAAAAAGGGACAGGGATCAATGAGCAGTTCTTC CSVEKGTGINEQFF
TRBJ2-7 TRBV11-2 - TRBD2 TGTGCCAGCAGAAGCGGGGTGGACGAGCAGTACTTC CASRSGVDEQYF